This TCR beta chain was observed in a study of blood T cell repertoires in COVID-19. V lost 0 bases and J lost 5, with 16 bases in between. This CDR3 comprises 16 residues. CDR1 is SGHNT, CDR2 YENEEA, per germline. Data came from immunoSEQ multiplex PCR; TCRdb stores just in-frame clones and leaves some out. Of 250,000 to 300,000 clones listed, approximately 86% are singletons. This sequence was found in a man between 18 and 35 years old with active or convalescent COVID-19. The sample taken for sequencing was peripheral blood. The chain has TRBV11-3 and TRBJ2-5; D may be TRBD2 (7 bases). CDR3 coding DNA: TGTGCCAGCAGCTTAGATCTGATGGGGGGGCAGGAGACCCAGTACTTC. Encoded protein: CASSLDLMGGQETQYF.